This T cell receptor (beta chain) was observed in a study of PD-L1 blockade in urothelial cancer. V lost 6 bases to trimming and J lost 0 bases, with 11 bases between them. The CDR3 totals 14 residues. Germline CDR1 reads MNHEY; CDR2 reads SVGAGI. The method was immunoSEQ multiplex PCR; TCRdb's version includes in-frame clones alone and lacks a portion of them. This sample has roughly 84,000 clones; around 80% occur once, and the top ten carry over 7.5%. The sequencing used PBMCs, collected around atezolizumab (anti-PD-L1) treatment. This chain links TRBV6-5 with TRBJ1-1; D call uncertain. This TCR came from a man between 65 and 80 years old with urothelial cancer. CDR3 sequence reads: CASSTGFMNTEAFF. As DNA, the CDR3 is TGTGCCAGCAGCACTGGTTTCATGAACACTGAAGCTTTCTTT.